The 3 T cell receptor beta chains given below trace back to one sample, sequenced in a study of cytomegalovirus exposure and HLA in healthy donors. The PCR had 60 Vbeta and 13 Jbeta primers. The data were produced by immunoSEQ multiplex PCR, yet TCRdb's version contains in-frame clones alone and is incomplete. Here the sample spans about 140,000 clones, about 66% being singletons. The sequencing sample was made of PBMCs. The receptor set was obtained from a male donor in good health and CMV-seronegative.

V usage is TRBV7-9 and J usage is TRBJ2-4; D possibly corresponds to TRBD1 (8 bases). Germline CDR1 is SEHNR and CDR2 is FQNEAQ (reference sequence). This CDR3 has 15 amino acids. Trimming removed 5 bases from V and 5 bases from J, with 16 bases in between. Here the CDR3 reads CASSNRTGRENIQYF. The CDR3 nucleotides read TGTGCCAGCAGCAACCGGACAGGGAGGGAAAACATTCAGTACTTC.

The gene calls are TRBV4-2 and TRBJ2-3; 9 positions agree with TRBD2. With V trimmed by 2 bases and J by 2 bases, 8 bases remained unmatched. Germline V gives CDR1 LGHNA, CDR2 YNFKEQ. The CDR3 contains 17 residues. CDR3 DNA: TGTGCCAGCAGCCAACAGACTAGCGGCGGACTCACAGATACGCAGTATTTT. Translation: CASSQQTSGGLTDTQYF.

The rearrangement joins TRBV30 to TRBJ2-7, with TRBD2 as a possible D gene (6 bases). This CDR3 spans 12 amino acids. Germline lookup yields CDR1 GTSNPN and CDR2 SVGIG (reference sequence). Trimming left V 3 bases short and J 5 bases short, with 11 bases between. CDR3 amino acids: CAWRRGSNEQYF. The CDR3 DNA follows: TGTGCCTGGAGGCGGGGAAGCAACGAGCAGTACTTC.